Following are 8 T cell receptor beta chains from one sample sequenced in a study of Graves' ophthalmopathy and Graves' hyperthyroidism. The authors amplified TCR beta CDR3 regions from RNA transcripts. HTBI-primed RT-PCR formed the first round, and a multiplex PCR formed the second. Each CDR3 protein is one row after TCRdb ran MiXCR on the multiplex PCR reads. The sample has approximately 700,000 distinct CDR3 sequences, approximately 40% seen once. The source material was peripheral blood. The receptor set was obtained from an adult man with Graves' ophthalmopathy.

The gene calls are TRBV7-2 and TRBJ1-6; TRBD1 matches 7 bases. The CDR3 runs to 15 residues. Looked up from germline, CDR1 is SGHTA and CDR2 is FQGNSA. V shed 3 bases and J 8 bases; nucleotides not matched to a gene: 7. CDR3 in DNA: TGTGCCAGCAGCTTGGGGGGGCAGGGGGATTCACCCCTCCACTTT. Its protein is CASSLGGQGDSPLHF.

This clonotype has just one count. CDR3 amino acids: CASSIGTGGNSPLHF. CDR3 sequence (DNA): TGTGCCAGCAGCATCGGGACAGGGGGTAATTCACCCCTCCACTTT. The rearrangement uses TRBV11-2 and TRBJ1-6, with 11 bases matching TRBD1. Unmatched junction bases numbered 3, after V lost 5 bases and J lost 6 bases. CDR1 and CDR2 from the germline V gene are SGHAT and FQNNGV. This CDR3 has 15 residues.

V usage is TRBV20-1 and J usage is TRBJ2-7, with D possibly being TRBD1 (6 bases). The length of the CDR3 is 13 residues. Germline V gives CDR1 DFQATT, CDR2 SNEGSKA (reference sequence). The V end was cut by 6 bases, the J end by 0 bases, with 12 bases between. CDR3 DNA sequence: TGCAGTGCAAAAGGACAGAGCTCCTACGAGCAGTACTTC. It codes for CSAKGQSSYEQYF.

This clonotype was observed many times. V is TRBV7-6 and J is TRBJ1-4, with 7 bases lining up with TRBD1. The germline V gene encodes CDR1 SGHVS and CDR2 FNYEAQ. The CDR3 sequence is 15 residues long. The ends lost 5 bases at V and 4 bases at J; junction bases unmatched: 7. The DNA of the CDR3 is TGTGCCAGCAGCACCAATGGACAGGTTAATGAAAAACTGTTTTTT. Protein product: CASSTNGQVNEKLFF.

The V and J genes are TRBV29-1 and TRBJ2-7, with a possible D match to TRBD1 (6 bases). The length of the CDR3 is 12 residues. The germline gives CDR1 SQVTM, CDR2 ANQGSEA. The V and J ends lost 1 base and 7 bases respectively, with 11 bases between them. The CDR3 nucleotides read TGCAGCGTTGAAGGGACAGTGGGTGAGCAGTACTTC. It encodes CSVEGTVGEQYF.

This clonotype has a count of ten or more. The CDR3 loop reads CASSETPRDGSGYTF. CDR3 bases: TGTGCCAGCAGCGAGACTCCGCGGGACGGGAGTGGCTACACCTTC. The chain employs TRBV7-3 and TRBJ1-2; TRBD1 is a possible D gene (5 bases). Per germline, CDR1 SGHTA and CDR2 FQGTGA. V lost 5 bases and J lost 7, with 20 bases in between. CDR3 length: 15 residues.

This clonotype was found once. V gene TRBV5-1 combines with J gene TRBJ2-7; weak D call: TRBD1 (6 bases). V dropped 5 bases and J dropped 6 bases, with 9 bases sitting between them. The CDR3 consists of 11 residues. The V gene's germline CDR1 is SGHRS and CDR2 YFSETQ. The CDR3 loop reads CASRTGSEQYF. CDR3 in DNA: TGCGCCAGCAGGACAGGAAGCGAGCAGTACTTC.

As concerns this clonotype: A read error may be the cause here, since a much bigger clone is one base away. Without the conserved terminal phenylalanine or tryptophan, this CDR3 likely stems from a read error. V and J are TRBV7-3 and TRBJ2-7, with D perhaps matching TRBD1 (6 bases). V was trimmed by 6 bases and J by 1 base, leaving 10 bases between them. Germline CDR1 SGHTA, CDR2 FQGTGA. The CDR3 has 13 residues. Here the CDR3 DNA reads TGTGCCAGCAGATTAGACAGGTCCTACGAGCAGTACTCC. Amino acid sequence: CASRLDRSYEQYS.